This TCR beta chain was identified during a study of monozygotic twins with inflammatory bowel disease. Germline V gene lookup returns CDR1 MDHEN and CDR2 SYDVKM. CDR3 size: 15 residues. With the 5' RACE reads reprocessed, TCRdb shows one record per CDR3 protein and no DNA. Its table records over 150,000 distinct CDR3 sequences. The chain uses TRBV28 and TRBJ2-7; TCRdb returns TRBD2, unconfirmable since there is no DNA. This sequence was found in a human donor with ulcerative colitis or Crohn's disease, or a healthy co-twin of an affected twin (not recorded which). Source material: blood. The CDR3 is CASRTGLARPYEQYF.